This is a list of T cell receptor beta chains from one sample in a study of blood T cell repertoires in COVID-19. Libraries were prepared by immunoSEQ multiplex PCR; TCRdb keeps only in-frame clonotypes and omits some of them. In the table there are tens of thousands of clones, roughly 86% of which are singletons. The sample consisted of peripheral blood. The receptors here all came from a man between 65 and 85 years old with acute or convalescent COVID-19. The CDR3 runs from the conserved cysteine through the conserved F or W. A D gene is named only where the DNA matches it firmly. The size of a clone is reported for some rows only, either as once, few or many, or as a class for expanded clones.

17	.	TRBJ2-3	TRBD1	TRBV19	TGTGCCAGTAGTATAGGACAGGGGGCGCGTTCCCAAGATACGCAGTATTTT	CASSIGQGARSQDTQYF
13	.	TRBJ2-1	.	TRBV10-3	TGTGCCATCAGCCAAAATAGGGGTAATGAGCAGTTCTTC	CAISQNRGNEQFF
17	.	TRBJ1-5	TRBD1	TRBV19	TGTGCCAGTAGTAACACACGACAGGGTCTCGGCGATCAGCCCCAGCATTTT	CASSNTRQGLGDQPQHF
15	.	TRBJ2-3	TRBD2	TRBV28	TGTGCCAGCAGCCGTCTAGCGGGCAGCACAGATACGCAGTATTTT	CASSRLAGSTDTQYF
14	.	TRBJ2-7	.	TRBV2	TGTGCCAGCAGAACCAGGGGGGGACAGGTAGATCAGTACTTC	CASRTRGGQVDQYF
11	.	TRBJ2-3	.	TRBV2	TGTGCCAGCTCTAGCGAGGATACGCAGTATTTT	CASSSEDTQYF
14	.	TRBJ2-7	TRBD1	TRBV9	TGTGCCAGCAGCGTTGGGGACAGCTCCTACGAGCAGTACTTC	CASSVGDSSYEQYF
16	once	TRBJ2-1	TRBD2	TRBV7-9	TGTGCCAGCAGCTTAGGGACTAGCGGGACATACAATGAGCAGTTCTTC	CASSLGTSGTYNEQFF
15	.	TRBJ1-5	TRBD1	TRBV27	TGTGCCAGCAGACTCTCGGACAGGGGGAATCAGCCCCAGCATTTT	CASRLSDRGNQPQHF
16	once	TRBJ1-5	.	TRBV7-2	TGTGCCAGCAGCTTAGGAGGGTTCGGAAGCAATCAGCCCCAGCATTTT	CASSLGGFGSNQPQHF
15	.	TRBJ1-3	.	TRBV15	TGTGCCACCAGCAGAGATCCGGGGACTGGAAACACCATATATTTT	CATSRDPGTGNTIYF
17	once	TRBJ2-3	TRBD2	TRBV5-4	TGTGCCAGCAGCCCAACTAGCGGGGGGGCCAGTTCGGATACGCAGTATTTT	CASSPTSGGASSDTQYF
15	.	TRBJ1-2	TRBD1	TRBV9	TGTGCCAGCAGCGTCGGGACAGGCCTGAACTATGGCTACACCTTC	CASSVGTGLNYGYTF
12	.	TRBJ2-7	TRBD1	TRBV12-3/TRBV12-4	TGTGCCAGCAGCCTACAGGGGATCGAGCAGTACTTC	CASSLQGIEQYF
18	.	TRBJ2-2	TRBD2	TRBV19	TGTGCCAGTAGTACCTCTCGGACTAGCGGGAGGAGGATCGGGGAGCTGTTTTTT	CASSTSRTSGRRIGELFF